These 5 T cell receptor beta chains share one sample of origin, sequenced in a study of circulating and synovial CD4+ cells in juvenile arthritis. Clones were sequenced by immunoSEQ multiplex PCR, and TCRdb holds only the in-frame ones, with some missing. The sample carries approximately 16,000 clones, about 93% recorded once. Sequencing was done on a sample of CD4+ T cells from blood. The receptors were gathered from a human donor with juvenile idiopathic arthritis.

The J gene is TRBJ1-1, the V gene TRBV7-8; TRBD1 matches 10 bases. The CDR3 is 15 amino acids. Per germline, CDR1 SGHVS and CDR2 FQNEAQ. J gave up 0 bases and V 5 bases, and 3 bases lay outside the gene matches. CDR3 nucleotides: TGTGCCAGCAGCACCGGGACAGGGGTGAACACTGAAGCTTTCTTT. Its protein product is CASSTGTGVNTEAFF.

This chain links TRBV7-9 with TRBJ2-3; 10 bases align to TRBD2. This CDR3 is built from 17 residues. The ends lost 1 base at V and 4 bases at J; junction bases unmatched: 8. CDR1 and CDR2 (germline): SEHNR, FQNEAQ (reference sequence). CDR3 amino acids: CASSLGSGGAWADTQYF. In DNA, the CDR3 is TGTGCCAGCAGCTTAGGCAGCGGGGGGGCTTGGGCAGATACGCAGTATTTT.

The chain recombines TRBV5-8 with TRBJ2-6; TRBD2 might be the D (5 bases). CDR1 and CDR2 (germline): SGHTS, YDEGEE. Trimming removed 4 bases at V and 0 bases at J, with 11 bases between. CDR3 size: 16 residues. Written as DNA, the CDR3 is TGTGCCAGCAGCGGGGAGCCCATCTCTGGGGCCAACGTCCTGACTTTC. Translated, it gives CASSGEPISGANVLTF.

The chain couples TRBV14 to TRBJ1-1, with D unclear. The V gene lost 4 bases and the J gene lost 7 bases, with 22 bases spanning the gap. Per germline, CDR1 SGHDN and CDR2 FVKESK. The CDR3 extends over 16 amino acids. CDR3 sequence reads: CASSRQGEGNAGEAFF. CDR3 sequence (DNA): TGTGCCAGCAGCCGACAAGGTGAAGGAAACGCAGGTGAAGCTTTCTTT.

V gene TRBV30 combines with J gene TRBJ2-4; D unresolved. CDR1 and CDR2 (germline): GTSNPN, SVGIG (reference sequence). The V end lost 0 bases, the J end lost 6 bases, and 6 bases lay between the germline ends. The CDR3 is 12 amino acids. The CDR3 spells CAWSVRSNIQYF. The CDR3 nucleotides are TGTGCCTGGAGTGTCAGGTCAAACATTCAGTACTTC.